The T cell receptor (beta chain) described here comes from a study of shared clonotypes between healthy human individuals. As defined, naive CD8 cells were CD45RO-negative and positively selected for CCR7, with terminally differentiated effector memory CD45RA+ cells excluded. Clones were sequenced by immunoSEQ multiplex PCR, and TCRdb holds only the in-frame ones, with some missing. In the table there are roughly 2.1 million clones, about 92% of which are singletons. Trimming pared 3 bases from V and 0 bases from J, leaving 9 bases between. The CDR3 runs to 15 residues. CDR1 is MDHEN and CDR2 is SYDVKM in the germline V gene.

The source of this sequence is a man younger than 30 in good health. Some clones in this sample may be carry-over from other donors' samples. Sequencing was done on a sample of naive CD8+ T cells from PBMCs. The chain has TRBV28 and TRBJ2-4, with a tentative D call TRBD2 (5 bases). The CDR3 coding sequence is TGTGCCAGCAGTTTTGGCGGGTTAGCCAAAAACATTCAGTACTTC. This codes for CASSFGGLAKNIQYF.